This is a list of T cell receptor beta chains from one sample in a study of shared clonotypes between healthy human individuals. Generated by immunoSEQ multiplex PCR, the TCRdb table keeps only in-frame clones and is missing some. The sample lists about 230,000 clones, 60% to 70% occurring once. The sample comprised memory CD4+ T cells sorted from blood. The receptor source for this set is a man aged 25-40 years in good health. CDR3s include the opening cysteine and the closing phenylalanine or tryptophan. Each record gives: D gene, J gene, clone size, V gene, CDR3 DNA, CDR3 protein. A D gene is named only where the DNA matches it firmly. Some rows have no size entry. The others give once, few or many, or a class for an expanded clone.

.,TRBJ1-2,.,TRBV7-2,TGTGCCAGCAGCTTAGGTGGAGGGAACTATGGCTACACCTTC,CASSLGGGNYGYTF
.,TRBJ2-1,.,TRBV15,TGTGCCACCAGCAGTCGGCAGGGATACTACAATGAGCAGTTCTTC,CATSSRQGYYNEQFF
.,TRBJ2-3,.,TRBV11-2,TGTGCCAGCAGCTTAGGACCAGGGGTTGGCACAGATACGCAGTATTTT,CASSLGPGVGTDTQYF
.,TRBJ1-2,few,TRBV4-2,TGTGCCAGCAGCCAGTCGTGGCAGGGTAACTATGGCTACACCTTC,CASSQSWQGNYGYTF
.,TRBJ2-5,once,TRBV5-5,TGTGCCAGCAGCGTCCCTCTAGCGAGAGAGACCCAGTACTTC,CASSVPLARETQYF
TRBD2,TRBJ2-3,.,TRBV7-2,TGTGCCAGCAGCTTGGCTAGCGGGAGAGGTGATACGCAGTATTTT,CASSLASGRGDTQYF
.,TRBJ2-5,.,TRBV28,TGTGCCAGCACACTCGGGTTCAGGGATAAAGAGACCCAGTACTTC,CASTLGFRDKETQYF
.,TRBJ1-1,few,TRBV29-1,TGCAGCGTCGCTGGGGGTTCGGGAGAGAACACTGAAGCTTTCTTT,CSVAGGSGENTEAFF
TRBD2,TRBJ2-2,few,TRBV7-9,TGTGCCAGCACCGAGACTAGCGCCGGCGGGGAGCTGTTTTTT,CASTETSAGGELFF
TRBD2,TRBJ2-3,.,TRBV5-5,TGTGCCAGCAGCTTGATCATGAGCGGGGGCAGCACAGATACGCAGTATTTT,CASSLIMSGGSTDTQYF
.,TRBJ2-3,.,TRBV10-1,TGCGCCAGCAGTGAGGCGGCTAGGTGGGGACGGTATACGCAGTATTTT,CASSEAARWGRYTQYF
TRBD2,TRBJ2-7,.,TRBV11-2,TGTGCCAGCGGACTAGCGGGAGTTTACGAGCAGTACTTC,CASGLAGVYEQYF